The source of this T cell receptor (beta chain) is a study of T cell responses to AZD1222 COVID-19 vaccine. The CDR3 consists of 14 residues. Germline CDR1 and CDR2: SGHVS and FQNEAQ. Between the trimmed V and J ends, which lost 4 bases and 8 bases, there was a span of 16 bases. This table comes from immunoSEQ multiplex PCR, and its TCRdb copy is limited to in-frame clones, with some not included. This repertoire shows roughly 120,000 clones, 85% to 90% found once; its top ten account for approximately 15%. This sequence was found in an adult who received the AZD1222 COVID-19 vaccine. The chain joins TRBV7-8 to TRBJ2-3; D unresolved. The sample here was peripheral blood, taken 28 days after the second AZD1222 dose. The CDR3 here is CASSSRTNLGTQYF. The CDR3 DNA sequence: TGTGCCAGCAGCTCACGGACCAACCTGGGTACGCAGTATTTT.